These 21 T cell receptor beta chains share one sample of origin, sequenced in a study of blood T cells in healthy people across ages. A second PCR of about 6 to 11 cycles used a sample-barcoded 5' primer and a J-beta primer mix. TCRdb re-derived calls from the 5' RACE reads in MiXCR, one entry per CDR3 protein. Of about 810,000 distinct CDR3 sequences detected, 35% to 40% appear once; the ten largest clones hold 10% to 15%. Sequenced sample: blood. These receptors were taken from a man between 18 and 35 years old in good health.

The chain joins TRBV4-3 to TRBJ2-2; possibly TRBD2 for D (6 bases). Looked up from germline, CDR1 is LGHNA and CDR2 is YSLEER. The CDR3 spans 15 residues. Between the trimmed V and J ends, which lost 0 bases and 4 bases, there was a span of 9 bases. The CDR3 nucleotides read TGCGCCAGCAGCCAAGAATTGGAGGGCACCGGGGAGCTGTTTTTT. Translating it yields CASSQELEGTGELFF.

The chain carries TRBV6-6 and TRBJ1-6; 8 positions agree with TRBD1. V gave up 7 bases and J gave up 1 base; unmatched junction bases: 3. Germline CDR1 is MNHNY and CDR2 is SVGAGI (reference sequence). The CDR3 sequence is 15 residues long. The chain's CDR3 is CASKDRESYNSPLHF. The CDR3 region has the DNA TGTGCCAGCAAGGACAGGGAATCCTATAATTCACCCCTCCACTTT.

This clonotype has only a few counts. The chain uses TRBV20-1 and TRBJ2-2; D unresolved. V lost 2 bases and J 5 bases, leaving 12 bases between the germline ends. The CDR3 length is 14 residues. Germline V lookup: CDR1 DFQATT, CDR2 SNEGSKA (reference sequence). The CDR3: CSARRRVETGELFF. The CDR3, as DNA: TGCAGTGCTAGACGTAGGGTGGAAACCGGGGAGCTGTTTTTT.

This clonotype was detected ten times or more. The chain couples TRBV28 to TRBJ2-1, with TRBD2 as a possible D gene (5 bases). The CDR3 extends over 14 amino acids. Germline CDR1 and CDR2: MDHEN and SYDVKM. Trimming took off 7 bases at V and 8 bases at J, with 18 bases between the two ends. This CDR3 is CASTRTPSIHEQFF. The CDR3 DNA reads TGTGCCAGCACGCGGACTCCTTCTATCCATGAGCAGTTCTTC.

This chain links TRBV29-1 with TRBJ1-2; D is possibly TRBD1 (5 bases). V was shortened by 3 bases and J by 6 bases, with 20 bases between the two germline ends. Germline CDR1 is SQVTM and CDR2 is ANQGSEA. This CDR3 contains 15 residues. DNA for the CDR3: TGCAGCGTTGATGTAGGCAGTGCAGGGATCCATGGCTACACCTTC. Its translation: CSVDVGSAGIHGYTF.

This clonotype has only a few counts. This chain uses TRBV4-2 with TRBJ2-3, with D unresolved. Trimming left V 3 bases short and J 6 bases short, with 13 bases between. The length of the CDR3 is 14 residues. The germline gives CDR1 LGHNA, CDR2 YNFKEQ. CDR3 nucleotide sequence: TGTGCCAGCAGCCATACACAGAGACCTGATACGCAGTATTTT. It yields the protein CASSHTQRPDTQYF.

A few counts support this clonotype. This chain connects TRBV5-5 to TRBJ1-2; 7 positions agree with TRBD1. Looked up from germline, CDR1 is SGHKS and CDR2 is YYEKEE (reference sequence). With V trimmed by 0 bases and J by 4 bases, 9 bases remained unmatched. The length of the CDR3 is 16 residues. In DNA, the CDR3 is TGTGCCAGCAGCTTGGGGGAGGGGGCGGTCTTCTATGGCTACACCTTC. It specifies CASSLGEGAVFYGYTF.

The sample holds a few counts of this clonotype. The rearrangement joins TRBV20-1 to TRBJ1-1; TRBD1 agrees at 12 bases. The junction had 10 bases not matched to a gene; V was cut back by 4 bases and J by 4 bases. Germline V lookup: CDR1 DFQATT, CDR2 SNEGSKA (reference sequence). This CDR3 contains 16 residues. The DNA for the CDR3 is TGCAGTGCTACGGGACAGGGGGCTCGGAGCGGCACTGAAGCTTTCTTT. Encoded protein: CSATGQGARSGTEAFF.

The V gene is TRBV12-3 or TRBV12-4, the J gene TRBJ1-1; D is uncertain. The ends were cut back, 4 bases at V and 4 bases at J, with 10 bases in the middle. This CDR3 is built from 13 residues. The CDR3 nucleotides are TGTGCCAGCAGTTACGGGAGGGCCACTGAAGCTTTCTTT. As protein: CASSYGRATEAFF.

In its sample, this clonotype was seen many times. The chain is built from TRBV24-1 and TRBJ2-5; D is uncertain. The germline gives CDR1 KGHDR, CDR2 SFDVKD. CDR3 size: 12 residues. V shed 4 bases and J shed 4 bases, with 6 bases lying between them. The CDR3 bases are TGTGCCACCAGTGACCCATCAGAGACCCAGTACTTC. Its protein is CATSDPSETQYF.

This clonotype was observed a few times. V and J are TRBV20-1 and TRBJ1-1; D might be TRBD1 (6 bases). The germline V and J ends were trimmed by 4 bases and 3 bases, with 24 bases remaining between them. Germline CDR1 is DFQATT and CDR2 is SNEGSKA (reference sequence). The CDR3 runs 17 residues. CDR3 loop: CSATELDRRLGDTEAFF. The CDR3 bases are TGCAGTGCTACTGAGCTAGACAGGCGCCTCGGGGACACTGAAGCTTTCTTT.

This clonotype was counted only a few times. The chain couples TRBV15 to TRBJ1-1; 12 bases fit TRBD1. Germline-derived CDR1 and CDR2 are LNHNV and YYDKDF (reference sequence). V shed 5 bases, J shed 0 bases, and the junction held 7 bases outside the gene matches. This CDR3 has 17 residues. Here the CDR3 reads CATSGLGQGALNTEAFF. CDR3 DNA sequence: TGTGCCACCAGCGGACTGGGACAGGGGGCTCTGAACACTGAAGCTTTCTTT.

The rearrangement joins TRBV5-6 to TRBJ1-5; unclear D gene. Germline assignment: CDR1 SGHDT and CDR2 YYEEEE. The V and J ends lost 3 bases and 3 bases respectively, with 10 bases between them. CDR3 size: 14 residues. This CDR3 is CASSSGRPNQPQHF. Written as DNA, the CDR3 is TGTGCCAGCAGCTCAGGACGGCCCAATCAGCCCCAGCATTTT.

This clonotype was detected a few times. The V gene is TRBV9, the J gene TRBJ2-1; 7 bases map to TRBD1. Germline CDR1 reads SGDLS; CDR2 reads YYNGEE. Germline trimming cut 0 bases from V and 4 bases from J; bases unmatched to any gene: 7. This CDR3 contains 16 residues. The CDR3 sequence is CASSVERGQGYNEQFF. The CDR3 DNA reads TGTGCCAGCAGCGTAGAGAGGGGGCAGGGGTACAATGAGCAGTTCTTC.

This clonotype was seen many times. The chain carries TRBV20-1 and TRBJ2-5; 11 positions match TRBD1. The end of the DNA aligns better with TRBJ2-7, so the J call may be wrong. This CDR3 has 14 residues. Germline-derived CDR1 and CDR2 are DFQATT and SNEGSKA (reference sequence). CDR3: CSARGTGGFYEQYF. In DNA, the CDR3 is TGCAGTGCTAGGGGGACAGGGGGGTTCTACGAGCAGTACTTC.

This clonotype occurred a few times. This sequence joins TRBV7-9 and TRBJ2-1; unclear D gene. This CDR3 has 17 amino acids. Trimming removed 5 bases at V and 1 base at J, with 18 bases between. Germline lookup yields CDR1 SEHNR and CDR2 FQNEAQ (reference sequence). Here the CDR3 reads CASSPMTTLLSYNEQFF. CDR3 in DNA: TGTGCCAGCAGCCCCATGACCACTTTACTATCCTACAATGAGCAGTTCTTC.

This clonotype was found a few times. V and J are TRBV30 and TRBJ2-1; D is unresolved. CDR3 size: 13 residues. Between the trimmed V and J ends, which lost 3 bases and 9 bases, there was a span of 15 bases. Germline CDR1 and CDR2: GTSNPN and SVGIG (reference sequence). The CDR3 DNA reads as TGTGCCTGGAGACCTACAGCGACGGGTGAGCAGTTCTTC. Protein sequence: CAWRPTATGEQFF.

V gene TRBV6-2 or TRBV6-3 combines with J gene TRBJ1-5; D ambiguous. The CDR3 is 15 amino acids. V was clipped by 0 bases and J by 2 bases, with 8 bases between them. From germline, CDR1 is MNHEY and CDR2 SVGEGT. The chain's CDR3 is CASSYSDGRNQPQHF. CDR3 in DNA: TGTGCCAGCAGTTACTCAGACGGCCGCAATCAGCCCCAGCATTTT.

The table lists this clonotype with a few counts. This chain links TRBV20-1 with TRBJ2-7; 7 bases match TRBD2. The CDR3 is made up of 12 amino acids. Germline V gene data show CDR1 as DFQATT and CDR2 as SNEGSKA (reference sequence). Trimming cost V 8 bases and J 6 bases; bases outside gene matches: 10. CDR3 DNA: TGCAGTACCCGTCAGGGACTATCCGAGCAGTACTTC. It translates to CSTRQGLSEQYF.

As regards this clonotype: This clone may be a read error of a much larger clone one base away. This rearrangement joins TRBV20-1 to TRBJ2-3, with a possible D match to TRBD2 (5 bases). The CDR3 covers 13 residues. Germline CDR1 DFQATT, CDR2 SNEGSKA (reference sequence). V was clipped by 4 bases and J by 5 bases, with 13 bases between them. The CDR3 loop reads CSAKRTRQDTQYF. CDR3 nucleotides: TGCAGTGCTAAACGGACTCGCCAAGATACGCAGTATTTT.

In this sample, this clonotype turned up a few times. The chain uses TRBV27 and TRBJ2-7; TRBD1 aligns across 7 bases. The CDR3 contains 14 residues. The germline V gene encodes CDR1 MNHEY and CDR2 SMNVEV (reference sequence). Trimming cost V 6 bases and J 4 bases; bases outside gene matches: 9. The CDR3 sequence is CASRLQGIWYEQYF. CDR3 nucleotide sequence: TGTGCCAGCAGATTACAGGGGATTTGGTACGAGCAGTACTTC.